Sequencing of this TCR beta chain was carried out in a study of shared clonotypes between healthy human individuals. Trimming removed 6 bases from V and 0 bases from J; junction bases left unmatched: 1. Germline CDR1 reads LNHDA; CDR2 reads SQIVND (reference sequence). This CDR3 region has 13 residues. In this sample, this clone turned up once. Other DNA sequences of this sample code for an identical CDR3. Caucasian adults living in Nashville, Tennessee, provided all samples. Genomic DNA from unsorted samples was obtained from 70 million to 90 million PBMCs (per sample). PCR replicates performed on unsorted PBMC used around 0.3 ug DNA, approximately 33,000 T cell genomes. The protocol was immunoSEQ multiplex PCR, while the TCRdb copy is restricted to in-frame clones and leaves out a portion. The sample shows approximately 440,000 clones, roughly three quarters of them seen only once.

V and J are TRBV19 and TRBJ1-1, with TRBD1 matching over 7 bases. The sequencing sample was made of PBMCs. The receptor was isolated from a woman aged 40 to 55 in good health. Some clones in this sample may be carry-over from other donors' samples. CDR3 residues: CASRGQMNTEAFF. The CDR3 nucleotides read TGTGCCAGTAGGGGACAGATGAACACTGAAGCTTTCTTT.